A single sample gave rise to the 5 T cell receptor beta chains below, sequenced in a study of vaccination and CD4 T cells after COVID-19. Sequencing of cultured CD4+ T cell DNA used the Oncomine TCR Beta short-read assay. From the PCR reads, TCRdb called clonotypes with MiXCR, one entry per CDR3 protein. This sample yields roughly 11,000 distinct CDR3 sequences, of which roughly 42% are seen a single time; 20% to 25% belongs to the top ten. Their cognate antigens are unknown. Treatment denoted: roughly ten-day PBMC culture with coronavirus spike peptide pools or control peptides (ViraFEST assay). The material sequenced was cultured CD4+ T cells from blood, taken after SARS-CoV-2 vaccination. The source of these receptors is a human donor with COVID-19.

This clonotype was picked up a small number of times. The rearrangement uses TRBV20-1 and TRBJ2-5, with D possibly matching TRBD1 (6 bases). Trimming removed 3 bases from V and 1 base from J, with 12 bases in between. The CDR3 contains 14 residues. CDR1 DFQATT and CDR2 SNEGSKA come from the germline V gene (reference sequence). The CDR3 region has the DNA TGCAGTGCTAGGAAGTGGGACACCCAAGAGACCCAGTACTTC. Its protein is CSARKWDTQETQYF.

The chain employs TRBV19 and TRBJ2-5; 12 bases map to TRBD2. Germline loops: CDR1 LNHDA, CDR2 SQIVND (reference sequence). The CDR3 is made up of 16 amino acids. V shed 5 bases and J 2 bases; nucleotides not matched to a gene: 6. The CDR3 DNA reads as TGTGCCAGTAGTCTACGACTAGCGGGGGTACAAGAGACCCAGTACTTC. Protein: CASSLRLAGVQETQYF.

CDR3: CASSHHGKGRVETQYF. CDR3 nucleotide sequence: TGTGCCAGTAGTCACCACGGAAAGGGACGGGTTGAGACCCAGTACTTC. The chain employs TRBV19 and TRBJ2-5; D might be TRBD1 or TRBD2, each matching 5 bases. V was pared by 5 bases and J by 5 bases, with 21 bases between. Germline V gene data show CDR1 as LNHDA and CDR2 as SQIVND (reference sequence). The CDR3 is 16 amino acids.

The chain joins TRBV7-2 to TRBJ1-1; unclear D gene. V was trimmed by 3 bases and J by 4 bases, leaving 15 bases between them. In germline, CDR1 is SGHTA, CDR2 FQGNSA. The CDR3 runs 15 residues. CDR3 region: CASSLLSRGATEAFF. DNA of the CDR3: TGTGCCAGCAGCTTGCTTTCTAGAGGAGCCACTGAAGCTTTCTTT.

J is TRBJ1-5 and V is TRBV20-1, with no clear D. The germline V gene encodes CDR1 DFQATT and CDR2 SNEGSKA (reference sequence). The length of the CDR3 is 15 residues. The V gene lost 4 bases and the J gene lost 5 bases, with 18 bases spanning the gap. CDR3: CSAIIGERTDQPQHF. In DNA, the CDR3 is TGCAGTGCTATTATCGGGGAACGAACAGATCAGCCCCAGCATTTT.